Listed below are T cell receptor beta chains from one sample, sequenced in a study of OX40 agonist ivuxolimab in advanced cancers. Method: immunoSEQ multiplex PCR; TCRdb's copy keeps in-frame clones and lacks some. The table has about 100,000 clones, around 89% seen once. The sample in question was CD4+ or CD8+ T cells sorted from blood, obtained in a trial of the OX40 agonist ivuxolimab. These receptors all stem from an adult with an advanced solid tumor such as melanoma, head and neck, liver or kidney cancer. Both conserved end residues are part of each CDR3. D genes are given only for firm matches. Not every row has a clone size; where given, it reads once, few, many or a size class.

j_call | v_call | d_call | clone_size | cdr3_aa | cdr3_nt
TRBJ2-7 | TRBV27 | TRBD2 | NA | CASSFSGTSYEQYF | TGTGCCAGCAGTTTTAGCGGGACCTCCTACGAGCAGTACTTC
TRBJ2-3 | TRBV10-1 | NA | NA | CASRGGTDTQYF | TGCGCCAGCAGGGGAGGCACAGATACGCAGTATTTT
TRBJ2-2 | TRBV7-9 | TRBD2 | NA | CASSSGLAGAHTGELFF | TGTGCCAGCAGCTCAGGACTAGCGGGGGCACACACCGGGGAGCTGTTTTTT
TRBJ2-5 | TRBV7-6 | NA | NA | CASSLAQETQYF | TGTGCCAGCAGCTTGGCCCAAGAGACCCAGTACTTC
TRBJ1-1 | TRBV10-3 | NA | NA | CAIRGGTEAFF | TGTGCCATCAGGGGGGGAACTGAAGCTTTCTTT
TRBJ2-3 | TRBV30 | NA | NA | CAYHRGRADTQYF | TGTGCCTACCACAGGGGGAGGGCAGATACGCAGTATTTT
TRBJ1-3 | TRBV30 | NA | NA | CAWSVLGGNTIYF | TGTGCCTGGAGTGTACTTGGGGGAAACACCATATATTTT
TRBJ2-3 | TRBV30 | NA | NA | CAWSVGLANTQYF | TGTGCCTGGAGTGTAGGGCTAGCGAATACGCAGTATTTT
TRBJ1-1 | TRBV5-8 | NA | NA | CASSLRGRNTEAFF | TGTGCCAGCAGCTTGAGGGGCCGGAACACTGAAGCTTTCTTT
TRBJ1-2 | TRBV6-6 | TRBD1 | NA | CASSYSTGTANYGYTF | TGTGCCAGCAGTTACTCAACCGGGACAGCTAACTATGGCTACACCTTC
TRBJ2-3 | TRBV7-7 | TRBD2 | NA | CASSPTGLAGVNTQYF | TGTGCCAGCAGCCCGACGGGACTAGCGGGGGTTAATACGCAGTATTTT
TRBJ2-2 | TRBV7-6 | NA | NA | CASSLGVALTGELFF | TGTGCCAGCAGCTTAGGCGTAGCTCTCACCGGGGAGCTGTTTTTT
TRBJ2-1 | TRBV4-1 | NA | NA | CASSQVSGSKSHHEQFF | TGCGCCAGCAGCCAAGTTTCCGGGAGTAAGTCCCACCATGAGCAGTTCTTC
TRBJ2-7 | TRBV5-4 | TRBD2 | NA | CASKNRGGDKSYEQYF | TGTGCCAGCAAAAACCGGGGAGGGGATAAGTCCTACGAGCAGTACTTC
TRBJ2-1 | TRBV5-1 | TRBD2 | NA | CASTTSGGATYNEQFF | TGCGCCAGTACGACTAGCGGGGGGGCCACCTACAATGAGCAGTTCTTC
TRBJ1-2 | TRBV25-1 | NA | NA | CASSGLAGYGYTF | TGTGCCAGCTCGGGACTAGCGGGCTATGGCTACACCTTC
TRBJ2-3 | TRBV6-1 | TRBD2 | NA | CASSGLSGGSTDTQYF | TGTGCCAGCAGTGGGCTTAGCGGGGGAAGCACAGATACGCAGTATTTT
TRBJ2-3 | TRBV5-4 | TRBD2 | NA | CASSFGGGVSSTDTQYF | TGTGCCAGCAGCTTCGGCGGGGGGGTCTCTAGCACAGATACGCAGTATTTT
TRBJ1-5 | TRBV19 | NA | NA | CASSPPEAYQPQHF | TGTGCCAGTAGTCCTCCGGAGGCGTATCAGCCCCAGCATTTT
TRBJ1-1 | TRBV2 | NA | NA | CASRGGVGDTEAFF | TGTGCCAGCAGGGGTGGGGTAGGCGACACTGAAGCTTTCTTT
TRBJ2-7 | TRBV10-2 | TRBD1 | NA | CASKSLTGSSTEQYF | TGCGCCAGCAAATCCTTGACAGGGAGTTCCACCGAGCAGTACTTC
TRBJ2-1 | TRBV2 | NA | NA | CASYLGSSYNEQFF | TGTGCCAGCTATTTAGGGAGCTCCTACAATGAGCAGTTCTTC
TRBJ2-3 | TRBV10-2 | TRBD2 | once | CASSSGTQLAGSTDTQYF | TGCGCCAGCAGCTCCGGGACACAACTAGCGGGGAGCACAGATACGCAGTATTTT
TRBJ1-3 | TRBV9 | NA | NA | CASSVAGNTIYF | TGTGCCAGCAGCGTAGCTGGAAACACCATATATTTT
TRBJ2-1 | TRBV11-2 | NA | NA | CASSPRTIDSYNEQFF | TGTGCCAGCAGCCCTCGTACAATTGACTCCTACAATGAGCAGTTCTTC
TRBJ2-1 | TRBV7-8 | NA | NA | CASSPGQYNEQFF | TGTGCCAGCAGCCCCGGGCAGTACAATGAGCAGTTCTTC
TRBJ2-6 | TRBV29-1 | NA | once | CSVRPSGANVLTF | TGCAGCGTTAGACCCTCTGGGGCCAACGTCCTGACTTTC
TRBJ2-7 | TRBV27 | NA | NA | CASRGNGTTSSYEQYF | TGTGCCAGCAGAGGGAACGGAACCACGAGCTCCTACGAGCAGTACTTC
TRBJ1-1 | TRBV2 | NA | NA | CASSPRTGTTEAFF | TGTGCCAGCAGCCCCAGGACGGGAACCACTGAAGCTTTCTTT